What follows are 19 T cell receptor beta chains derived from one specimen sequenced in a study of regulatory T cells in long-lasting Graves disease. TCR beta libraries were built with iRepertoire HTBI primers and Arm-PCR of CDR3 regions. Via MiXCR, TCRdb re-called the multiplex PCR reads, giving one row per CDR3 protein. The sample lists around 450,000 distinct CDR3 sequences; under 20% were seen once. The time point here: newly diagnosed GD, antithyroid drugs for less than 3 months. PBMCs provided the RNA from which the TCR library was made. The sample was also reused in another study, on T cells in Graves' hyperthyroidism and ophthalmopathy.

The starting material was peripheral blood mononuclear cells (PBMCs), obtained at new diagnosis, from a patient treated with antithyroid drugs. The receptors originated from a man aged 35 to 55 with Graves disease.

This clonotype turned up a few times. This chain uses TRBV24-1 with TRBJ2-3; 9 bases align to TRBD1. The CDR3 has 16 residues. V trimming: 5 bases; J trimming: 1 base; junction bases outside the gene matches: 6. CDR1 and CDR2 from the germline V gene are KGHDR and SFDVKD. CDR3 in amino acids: CATSGRGQGGTDTQYF. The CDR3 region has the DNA TGTGCCACCAGTGGCAGGGGACAGGGTGGCACAGATACGCAGTATTTT.

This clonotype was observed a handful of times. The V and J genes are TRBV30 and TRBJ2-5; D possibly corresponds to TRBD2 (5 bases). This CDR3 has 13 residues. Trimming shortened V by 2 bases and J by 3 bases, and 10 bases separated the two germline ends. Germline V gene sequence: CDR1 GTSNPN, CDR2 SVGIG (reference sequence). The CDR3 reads CAWSFSGEETQYF. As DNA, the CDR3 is TGTGCCTGGAGTTTTTCCGGGGAAGAGACCCAGTACTTC.

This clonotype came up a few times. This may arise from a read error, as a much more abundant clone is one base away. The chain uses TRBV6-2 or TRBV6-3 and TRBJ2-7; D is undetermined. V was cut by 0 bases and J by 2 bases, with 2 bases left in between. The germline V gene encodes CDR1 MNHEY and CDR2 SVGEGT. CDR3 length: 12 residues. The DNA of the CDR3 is TGTGCCAGCAGTTACTCGGCCTACGAGCAGTACTTC. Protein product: CASSYSAYEQYF.

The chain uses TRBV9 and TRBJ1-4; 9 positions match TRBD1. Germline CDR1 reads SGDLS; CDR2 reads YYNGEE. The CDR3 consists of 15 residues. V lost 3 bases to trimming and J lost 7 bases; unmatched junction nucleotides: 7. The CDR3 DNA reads TGTGCCAGCAGCGCCGGACAGGGGCGCTCTGAAAAACTGTTTTTT. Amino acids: CASSAGQGRSEKLFF. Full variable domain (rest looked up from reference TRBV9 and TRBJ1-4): DSGVTQTPKHLITATGQRVTLRCSPRSGDLSVYWYQQSLDQGLQFLIQYYNGEERAKGNILERFSAQQFPDLHSELNLSSLELGDSALYFCASSAGQGRSEKLFFGSGTQLSVL.

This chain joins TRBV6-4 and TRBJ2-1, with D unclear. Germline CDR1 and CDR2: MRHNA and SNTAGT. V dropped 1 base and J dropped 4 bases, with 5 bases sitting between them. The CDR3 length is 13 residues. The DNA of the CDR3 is TGTGCCAGCAGTGACTTTCCGTACAATGAGCAGTTCTTC. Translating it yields CASSDFPYNEQFF.

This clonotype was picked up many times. The CDR3 sequence: CASSTTSGGTGELFF. CDR3 in DNA: TGTGCCAGCAGCACCACTAGCGGGGGCACCGGGGAGCTGTTTTTT. The rearrangement uses TRBV2 and TRBJ2-2; 11 bases align to TRBD2. Per the germline V gene, CDR1 is SNHLY and CDR2 is FYNNEI. The trim removed 6 bases at V and 4 bases at J, leaving 4 bases unmatched. CDR3 length: 15 amino acids.

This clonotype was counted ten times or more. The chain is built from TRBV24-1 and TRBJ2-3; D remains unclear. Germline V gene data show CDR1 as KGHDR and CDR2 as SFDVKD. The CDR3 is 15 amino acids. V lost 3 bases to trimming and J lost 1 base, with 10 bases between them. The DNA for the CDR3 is TGTGCCACCAGTGATGTCGCCGCGGGCACAGATACGCAGTATTTT. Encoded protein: CATSDVAAGTDTQYF.

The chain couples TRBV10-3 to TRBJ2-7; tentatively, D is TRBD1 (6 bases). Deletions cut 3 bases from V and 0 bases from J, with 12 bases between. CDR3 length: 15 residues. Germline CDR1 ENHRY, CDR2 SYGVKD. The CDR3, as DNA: TGTGCCATCAGTGAACCCATACAGGGCTCCTACGAGCAGTACTTC. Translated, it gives CAISEPIQGSYEQYF.

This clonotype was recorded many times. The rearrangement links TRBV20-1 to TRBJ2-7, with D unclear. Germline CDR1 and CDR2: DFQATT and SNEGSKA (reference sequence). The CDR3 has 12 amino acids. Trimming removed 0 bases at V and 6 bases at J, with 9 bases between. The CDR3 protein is CSARDPPAEQYF. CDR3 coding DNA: TGCAGTGCTAGAGATCCACCGGCCGAGCAGTACTTC.

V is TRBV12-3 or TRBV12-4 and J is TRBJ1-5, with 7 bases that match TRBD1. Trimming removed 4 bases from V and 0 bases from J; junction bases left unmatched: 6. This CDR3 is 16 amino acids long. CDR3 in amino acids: CASSSGTDYSNQPQHF. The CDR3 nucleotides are TGTGCCAGCAGTTCCGGGACAGATTATAGCAATCAGCCCCAGCATTTT.

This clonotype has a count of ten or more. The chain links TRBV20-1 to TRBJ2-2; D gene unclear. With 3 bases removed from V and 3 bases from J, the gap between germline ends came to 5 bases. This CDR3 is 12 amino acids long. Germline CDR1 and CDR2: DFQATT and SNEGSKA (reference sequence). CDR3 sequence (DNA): TGCAGTGCTAGCACAGACACCGGGGAGCTGTTTTTT. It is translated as CSASTDTGELFF.

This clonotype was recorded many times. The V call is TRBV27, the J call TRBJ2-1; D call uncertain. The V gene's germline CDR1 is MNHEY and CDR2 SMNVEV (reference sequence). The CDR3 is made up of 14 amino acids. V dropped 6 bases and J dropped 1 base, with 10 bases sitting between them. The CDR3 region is CASSLQGSYNEQFF. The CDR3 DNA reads TGTGCCAGCAGCTTACAAGGGTCCTACAATGAGCAGTTCTTC.

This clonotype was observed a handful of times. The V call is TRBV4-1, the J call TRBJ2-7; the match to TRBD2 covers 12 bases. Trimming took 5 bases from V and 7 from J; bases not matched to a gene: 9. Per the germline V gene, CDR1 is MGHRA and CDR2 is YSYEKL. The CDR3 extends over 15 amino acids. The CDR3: CASSTRTSGIEEQYF. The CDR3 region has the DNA TGCGCCAGCAGCACGCGGACTAGCGGGATAGAAGAGCAGTACTTC.

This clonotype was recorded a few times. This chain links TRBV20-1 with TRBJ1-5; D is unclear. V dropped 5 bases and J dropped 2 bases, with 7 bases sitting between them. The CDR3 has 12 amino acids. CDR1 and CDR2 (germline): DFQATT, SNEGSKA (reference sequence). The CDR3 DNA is TGCAGTGCTGTCGAAGGCAATCAGCCCCAGCATTTT. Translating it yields CSAVEGNQPQHF.

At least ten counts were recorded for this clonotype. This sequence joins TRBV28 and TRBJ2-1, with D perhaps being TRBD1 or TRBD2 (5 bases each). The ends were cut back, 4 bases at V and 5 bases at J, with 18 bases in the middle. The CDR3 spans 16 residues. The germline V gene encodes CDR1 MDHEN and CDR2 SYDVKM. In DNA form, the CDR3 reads TGTGCCAGCAGTTCACCGGGATCAAAGGGGCACAATGAGCAGTTCTTC. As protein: CASSSPGSKGHNEQFF.

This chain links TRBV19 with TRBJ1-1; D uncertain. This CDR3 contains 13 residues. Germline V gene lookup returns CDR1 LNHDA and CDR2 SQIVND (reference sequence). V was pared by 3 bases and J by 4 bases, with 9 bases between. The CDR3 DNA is TGTGCCAGTAGTATGGCTTCGGGCACTGAAGCTTTCTTT. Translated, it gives CASSMASGTEAFF. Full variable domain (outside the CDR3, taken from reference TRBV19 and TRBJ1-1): DGGITQSPKYLFRKEGQNVTLSCEQNLNHDAMYWYRQDPGQGLRLIYYSQIVNDFQKGDIAEGYSVSREKKESFPLTVTSAQKNPTAFYLCASSMASGTEAFFGQGTRLTVV.

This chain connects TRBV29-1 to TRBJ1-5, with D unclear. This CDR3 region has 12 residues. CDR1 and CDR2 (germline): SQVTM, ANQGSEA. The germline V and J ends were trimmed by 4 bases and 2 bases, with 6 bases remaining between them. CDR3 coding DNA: TGCAGCGTTGCGAGCGGCAATCAGCCCCAGCATTTT. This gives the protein CSVASGNQPQHF. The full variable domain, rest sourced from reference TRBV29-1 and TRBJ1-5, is SAVISQKPSRDICQRGTSLTIQCQVDSQVTMMFWYRQQPGQSLTLIATANQGSEATYESGFVIDKFPISRPNLTFSTLTVSNMSPEDSSIYLCSVASGNQPQHFGDGTRLSIL.

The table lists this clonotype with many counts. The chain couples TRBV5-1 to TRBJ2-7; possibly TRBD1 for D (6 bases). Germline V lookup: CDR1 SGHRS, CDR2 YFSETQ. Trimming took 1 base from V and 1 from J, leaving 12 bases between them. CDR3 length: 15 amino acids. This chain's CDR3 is CASSLYREGSYEQYF. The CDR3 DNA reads TGCGCCAGCAGCTTGTACAGGGAAGGTTCCTACGAGCAGTACTTC.

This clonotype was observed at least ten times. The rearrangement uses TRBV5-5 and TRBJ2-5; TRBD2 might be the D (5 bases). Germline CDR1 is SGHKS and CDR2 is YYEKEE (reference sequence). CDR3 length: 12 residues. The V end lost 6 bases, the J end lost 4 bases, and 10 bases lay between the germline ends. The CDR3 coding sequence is TGTGCCAGCACCAGAGGGAGAGAGACCCAGTACTTC. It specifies CASTRGRETQYF. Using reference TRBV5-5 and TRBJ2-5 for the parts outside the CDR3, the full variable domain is DAGVTQSPTHLIKTRGQQVTLRCSPISGHKSVSWYQQVLGQGPQFIFQYYEKEERGRGNFPDRFSARQFPNYSSELNVNALLLGDSALYLCASTRGRETQYFGPGTRLLVL.